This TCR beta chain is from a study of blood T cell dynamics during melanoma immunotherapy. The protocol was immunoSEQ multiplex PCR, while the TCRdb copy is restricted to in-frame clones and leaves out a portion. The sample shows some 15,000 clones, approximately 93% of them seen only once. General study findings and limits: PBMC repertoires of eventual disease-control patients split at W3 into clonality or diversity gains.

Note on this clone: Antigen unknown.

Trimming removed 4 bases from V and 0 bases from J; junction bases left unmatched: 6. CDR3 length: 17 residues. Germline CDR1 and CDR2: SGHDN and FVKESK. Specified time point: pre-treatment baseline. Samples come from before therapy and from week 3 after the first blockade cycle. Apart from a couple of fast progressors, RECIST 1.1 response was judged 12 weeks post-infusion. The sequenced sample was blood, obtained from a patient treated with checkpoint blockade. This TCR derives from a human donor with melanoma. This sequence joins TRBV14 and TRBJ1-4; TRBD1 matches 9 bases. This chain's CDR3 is CASSRLGQGATNEKLFF. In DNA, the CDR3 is TGTGCCAGCAGCCGGCTGGGACAGGGAGCAACTAATGAAAAACTGTTTTTT.